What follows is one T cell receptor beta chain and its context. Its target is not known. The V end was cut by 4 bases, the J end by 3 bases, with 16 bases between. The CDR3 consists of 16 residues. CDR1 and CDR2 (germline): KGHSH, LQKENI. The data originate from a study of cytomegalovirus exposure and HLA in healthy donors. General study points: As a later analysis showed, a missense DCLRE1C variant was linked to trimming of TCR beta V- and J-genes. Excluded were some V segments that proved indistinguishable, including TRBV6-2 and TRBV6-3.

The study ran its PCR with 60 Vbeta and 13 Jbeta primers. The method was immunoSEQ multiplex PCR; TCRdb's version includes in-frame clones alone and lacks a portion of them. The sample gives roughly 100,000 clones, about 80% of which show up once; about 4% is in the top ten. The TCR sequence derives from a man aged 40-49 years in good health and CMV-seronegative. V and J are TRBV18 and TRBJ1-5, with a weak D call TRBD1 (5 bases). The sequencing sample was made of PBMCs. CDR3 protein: CASSQGSRVNNQPQHF. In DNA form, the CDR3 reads TGTGCCAGCTCACAAGGGTCCAGGGTGAACAATCAGCCCCAGCATTTT.